This T cell receptor (beta chain) stems from a study of Ad26.COV2.S vaccination and SARS-CoV-2 variants. Germline V gene sequence: CDR1 MNHNS, CDR2 SASEGT. The CDR3 length is 17 residues. V was shortened by 3 bases and J by 0 bases, with 16 bases between the two germline ends. Findings and limits, study-wide: TCR breadth and depth estimates may have understated total T cell responses. Vaccine recipients posted higher spike-specific TCR breadth than their placebo counterparts. CD8+ and CD4+ T cells specific for spike reportedly responded with substantial breadth after vaccination.

TCRdb's copy holds only in-frame clones and misses some; the assay was immunoSEQ multiplex PCR. The sample lists nearly 95,000 clones, 82% occurring once. As to this clone: Its matching antigen is unknown.

Sequencing used peripheral blood, obtained after recovery from COVID-19. The source is a human donor who had recovered from COVID-19. The chain is built from TRBV6-1 and TRBJ2-3; perhaps TRBD1 as D (6 bases). The CDR3 coding sequence is TGTGCCAGCAGTGAGCGGACAGCGCACTCTAGCACAGATACGCAGTATTTT. Amino acid sequence: CASSERTAHSSTDTQYF.